Listed below are T cell receptor beta chains from one sample, sequenced in a study of blood T cell repertoires in COVID-19. Here immunoSEQ multiplex PCR was the method, and the copy in TCRdb shows in-frame clones only, minus some. This repertoire shows around 190,000 clones, 80% found once; its top ten account for about 6.3%. The specimen was peripheral blood. The receptors stem from a man aged 55 to 70 with acute or convalescent COVID-19. CDR3s include the opening cysteine and the closing phenylalanine or tryptophan. The order of the fields is clone size, D gene, J gene, V gene, CDR3 DNA, CDR3 protein. A D gene is named only where the DNA matches it firmly. Clone size is shown for a subset of rows, as once, few, many or a class of expanded clone.

. | TRBD2 | TRBJ2-7 | TRBV25-1 | TGTGCCAGCAGGCTAGCGGGAAGGGACGAGCAGTACTTC | CASRLAGRDEQYF
. | TRBD1 | TRBJ1-1 | TRBV15 | TGTGCCACCAGCAGAGATTCTCGGACAGGTGGGACTGAAGCTTTCTTT | CATSRDSRTGGTEAFF
. | . | TRBJ2-7 | TRBV10-2 | TGCGCCAGCAGTGCTCGGCTAGTCGGCGAGCAGTACTTC | CASSARLVGEQYF
. | TRBD1 | TRBJ2-5 | TRBV10-2 | TGCGCCAGCAGTGTCACGACAGGGGGCCGTGAGACCCAGTACTTC | CASSVTTGGRETQYF
. | TRBD1 | TRBJ1-4 | TRBV3-1/TRBV3-2 | TGTGCCAGCTCCGGGACAGGGGAAAAACTGTTTTTT | CASSGTGEKLFF
. | . | TRBJ1-1 | TRBV2 | TGTGCCAGCACCATAACAGAGTATCTTCAAGCTTTCTTT | CASTITEYLQAFF
. | . | TRBJ2-1 | TRBV4-3 | TGCGCCAGCAGCCAAAATATAGGGAGTGTCTACAATGAGCAGTTCTTC | CASSQNIGSVYNEQFF
. | TRBD2 | TRBJ2-1 | TRBV7-3 | TGTGCCAGCAGCTTAGGACTAGCGGGGGCCTACAATGAGCAGTTCTTC | CASSLGLAGAYNEQFF
. | . | TRBJ2-6 | TRBV18 | TGTGCCAGCTCACCACCCCGCTCTGGGGCCAACGTCCTGACTTTC | CASSPPRSGANVLTF
. | . | TRBJ1-5 | TRBV5-4 | TGTGCCAGCAGCTTCCGGGATCAGCCCCAGCATTTT | CASSFRDQPQHF
. | TRBD2 | TRBJ2-1 | TRBV7-9 | TGTGCCAGCAGCCTGACTAGCGGGAGAAAGAATGAGCAGTTCTTC | CASSLTSGRKNEQFF
. | TRBD1 | TRBJ2-1 | TRBV4-2 | TGTGCCAGCAGCCAAGAAGGCGGACAGGGGTACAATGAGCAGTTCTTC | CASSQEGGQGYNEQFF
. | . | TRBJ2-5 | TRBV5-1 | TGCGCCAGCAGCTTGGTAGTCCAAGAGACCCAGTACTTC | CASSLVVQETQYF
. | . | TRBJ2-3 | TRBV27 | TGTGCCAGCAGTTTTGGAGCAGGGGGAGGAGATACGCAGTATTTT | CASSFGAGGGDTQYF
many | TRBD1 | TRBJ1-2 | TRBV19 | TGTGCCAGTAGCTTGGACAGGGATTACTATGGCTACACCTTC | CASSLDRDYYGYTF
. | . | TRBJ2-7 | TRBV3-1/TRBV3-2 | TGTGCCAGCAGCCAAGGTAGATCCTACGAGCAGTACTTC | CASSQGRSYEQYF
. | . | TRBJ1-1 | TRBV6-5 | TGTGCCAGCAGTTGGGGCCGGCACAACACTGAAGCTTTCTTT | CASSWGRHNTEAFF
. | . | TRBJ2-1 | TRBV7-9 | TGTGCCAGCAGCTTAGTAGAGCCCAATGAGCAGTTCTTC | CASSLVEPNEQFF
. | . | TRBJ2-1 | TRBV12-2 | TGTGCAAGTCGCTTATTTTGGCCACAGGGGGCTAGTGATGAGCAGTTCTTC | CASRLFWPQGASDEQFF
once | . | TRBJ2-7 | TRBV6-5 | TGTGCCAGCAGTTACAGGGGACACTACTACGAGCAGTACTTC | CASSYRGHYYEQYF
. | TRBD1 | TRBJ1-4 | TRBV4-3 | TGCGCCAGCAGCCAAGGGACAGGGGGCCAAAGAGGGGAAAAACTGTTTTTT | CASSQGTGGQRGEKLFF
once | . | TRBJ2-2 | TRBV11-3 | TGTGCCAGCAGCTTAGCGGAGACCGGGGAGCTGTTTTTT | CASSLAETGELFF
. | . | TRBJ1-1 | TRBV9 | TGTGCCAGCAGCGTAGACGGTGGGGGCGGGGGCACTGAAGCTTTCTTT | CASSVDGGGGGTEAFF
. | . | TRBJ1-3 | TRBV5-1 | TGCGCCAGCAGCTTTACCCACGGGGCTGGAAACACCATATATTTT | CASSFTHGAGNTIYF
. | . | TRBJ1-2 | TRBV19 | TGTGCCAGTAGTCCCGGTGGGAGGAATACTAACTATGGCTACACCTTC | CASSPGGRNTNYGYTF
. | . | TRBJ1-2 | TRBV2 | TGTGCCAGCAGTGATGAGGCAGATCCCGAGTATGGCTACACCTTC | CASSDEADPEYGYTF
. | . | TRBJ1-1 | TRBV3-1/TRBV3-2 | TGTGCCAGCAGCCAAGTTTGGAGGGACACTGAAGCTTTCTTT | CASSQVWRDTEAFF
few | . | TRBJ1-5 | TRBV19 | TGTGCCAGCGGGGGAGGGCGAAATCAGCCCCAGCATTTT | CASGGGRNQPQHF
. | . | TRBJ1-1 | TRBV25-1 | TGTGCCAGCAGTGAATCGGGGGGTAACACTGAAGCTTTCTTT | CASSESGGNTEAFF
. | TRBD2 | TRBJ2-1 | TRBV5-1 | TGCGCCAGCAGAATAGCGGGATCCGATAATGAGCAGTTCTTC | CASRIAGSDNEQFF
. | . | TRBJ1-1 | TRBV2 | TGTGCCAGCAGGGGAGACAGGAGCACTGAAGCTTTCTTT | CASRGDRSTEAFF
. | . | TRBJ2-3 | TRBV12-3/TRBV12-4 | TGTGCCAGCAGTTCGGGGAGGCCAAATACACAGTATTTT | CASSSGRPNTQYF
. | TRBD1 | TRBJ2-3 | TRBV5-4 | TGTGCCAGCAGCTTGGCGGGACAGGGAGACACAGATACGCAGTATTTT | CASSLAGQGDTDTQYF
. | . | TRBJ1-3 | TRBV4-3 | TGCGCCAGCAGCCGAGGAACCGACTCTGGAAACACCATATATTTT | CASSRGTDSGNTIYF
few | TRBD2 | TRBJ2-7 | TRBV4-1 | TGCGCCAGCAGCCAAGGTTGGACTAGCGGGTCCTACGAGCAGTACTTC | CASSQGWTSGSYEQYF
few | TRBD1 | TRBJ2-2 | TRBV7-6 | TGTGCCAGCAGCGCAACAGAAGACAGGGCGGCCGGGGAGCTGTTTTTT | CASSATEDRAAGELFF
. | . | TRBJ2-5 | TRBV30 | TGTGCCTGGAGTTCGTTTGAGACCCAGTACTTC | CAWSSFETQYF
. | . | TRBJ2-7 | TRBV4-3 | TGCGCCAGCAGCCAAGGACACAGGGTGACCTACGAGCAGTACTTC | CASSQGHRVTYEQYF
. | TRBD2 | TRBJ2-2 | TRBV2 | TGTGCCAGCAGTGACCGGGCGGGAGGGTCGAACACCGGGGAGCTGTTTTTT | CASSDRAGGSNTGELFF
many | TRBD1 | TRBJ2-2 | TRBV5-1 | TGCGCCAGCAGATCCGGACAGGGGGCAGGGACTACGAACACCGGGGAGCTGTTTTTT | CASRSGQGAGTTNTGELFF
. | . | TRBJ1-5 | TRBV5-1 | TGCGCCAGCAGCTTGGAGGGAGGCAATCAGCCCCAGCATTTT | CASSLEGGNQPQHF
. | TRBD1 | TRBJ2-7 | TRBV30 | TGTGCCTGGTCTACCCTCGGGACAGGGCGGTTGCGCGAGCAGTACTTC | CAWSTLGTGRLREQYF
. | . | TRBJ1-5 | TRBV30 | TGTGCCTGGAGGGGGGACTCCAATCAGCCCCAGCATTTT | CAWRGDSNQPQHF
. | TRBD2 | TRBJ2-3 | TRBV24-1 | TGTGCCACCAGTGATTCCGGTGCGGGAGGGCAAGATACGCAGTATTTT | CATSDSGAGGQDTQYF
once | . | TRBJ2-1 | TRBV5-1 | TGCGCCAGCAGCTTAGACTTGGACAATGAGCAGTTCTTC | CASSLDLDNEQFF
. | . | TRBJ2-1 | TRBV15 | TGTGCCACCAGCTCACAGTCTCGGATGGCTGTCGGCAATGAGCAGTTCTTC | CATSSQSRMAVGNEQFF
. | . | TRBJ1-2 | TRBV6-2/TRBV6-3 | TGTGCCAGCAGGTACACAGGAACCGGTGGCTACACCTTC | CASRYTGTGGYTF
. | TRBD2 | TRBJ2-1 | TRBV27 | TGTGCCAGCAGCATCCAGCTAGCGGCCGTCTCCTACAATGAGCAGTTCTTC | CASSIQLAAVSYNEQFF
. | . | TRBJ1-5 | TRBV7-2 | TGTGCCAGCAGCTTATGGCACGACAATCAGCCCCAGCATTTT | CASSLWHDNQPQHF
few | TRBD1 | TRBJ2-7 | TRBV4-1 | TGCGCCAGCAGCCAGCTGGACAGACAGGGCTACGAGCAGTACTTC | CASSQLDRQGYEQYF